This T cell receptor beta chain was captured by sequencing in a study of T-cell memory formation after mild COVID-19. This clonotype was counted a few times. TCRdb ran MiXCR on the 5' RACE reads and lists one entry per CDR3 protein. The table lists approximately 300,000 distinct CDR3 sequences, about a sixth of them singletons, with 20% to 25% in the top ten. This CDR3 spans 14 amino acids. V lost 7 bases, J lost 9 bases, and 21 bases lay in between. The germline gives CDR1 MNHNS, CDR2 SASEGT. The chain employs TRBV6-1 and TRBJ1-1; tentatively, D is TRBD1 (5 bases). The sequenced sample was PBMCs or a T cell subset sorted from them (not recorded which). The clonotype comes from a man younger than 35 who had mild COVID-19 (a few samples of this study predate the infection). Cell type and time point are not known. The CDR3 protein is CASIRPSFQDKAFF. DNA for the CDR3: TGTGCCAGCATCCGCCCGTCGTTTCAGGACAAAGCTTTCTTT.